Listed below are T cell receptor beta chains from one sample, sequenced in a study of long-term antiretroviral therapy in people with HIV. Some clones are missing from TCRdb's copy, which holds only in-frame ones; the method was immunoSEQ multiplex PCR. The repertoire consists of tens of thousands of clones, with 80% to 90% occurring once and the leading ten covering 5% to 6%. This sample comprised unsorted PBMCs, obtained almost 4.6 years after starting antiretroviral therapy. The receptors come from a man younger than 40 with HIV. Both conserved end residues are part of each CDR3. A D gene is named only where the DNA matches it firmly. Clone size appears in some rows only: once, few, many, or a class for an expanded clone.

V	size	D	J	DNA	CDR3
TRBV27	.	.	TRBJ2-7	TGTGCCAGCAGCGTCAGGGGCCTCTCCGTCGAGCAGTACTTC	CASSVRGLSVEQYF
TRBV27	.	TRBD2	TRBJ2-5	TGTGCCAGCAGTAACCTAGCGGGGGGGGAGACCCAGTACTTC	CASSNLAGGETQYF
TRBV4-3	.	.	TRBJ2-3	TGCGCCAGCAGCCAAGATTGGACAGATACGCAGTATTTT	CASSQDWTDTQYF
TRBV4-3	.	TRBD2	TRBJ2-2	TGCGCCAGCAGCCAAGGTTGGCGGGAGAAAACCGGGGAGCTGTTTTTT	CASSQGWREKTGELFF
TRBV10-3	.	.	TRBJ1-4	TGTGCCATCAGTCTCGGGAGAGGAGGCGGACATAATGAAAAACTGTTTTTT	CAISLGRGGGHNEKLFF
TRBV5-1	.	.	TRBJ1-4	TGCGCCAGCAGCTTGGGGGTGTTCAGGGATGAAAAACTGTTTTTT	CASSLGVFRDEKLFF
TRBV6-5	.	.	TRBJ1-5	TGTGCCAGCAGTTTATACTCAGACAGTAGCAATCAGCCCCAGCATTTT	CASSLYSDSSNQPQHF
TRBV6-1	.	.	TRBJ2-5	TGTGCCAGCAGTGAAGGGGTTAGTTGGGTCCAAGAGACCCAGTACTTC	CASSEGVSWVQETQYF
TRBV6-4	once	TRBD1	TRBJ1-5	TGTGCCAGCAGTCCCAGGGGGGGGGTCAATCAGCCCCAGCATTTT	CASSPRGGVNQPQHF
TRBV5-6	.	TRBD2	TRBJ2-7	TGTGCCAGGGGGGGGGAGATCTCCTACGAGCAGTACTTC	CARGGEISYEQYF
TRBV9	.	TRBD1	TRBJ2-7	TGTGCCAGCAGCGTTGGACAGGGCCGCTACGAGCAGTACTTC	CASSVGQGRYEQYF
TRBV6-6	.	.	TRBJ2-7	TGTGCCAGCAGCCTGGACCTATACGAGCAGTACTTC	CASSLDLYEQYF
TRBV29-1	few	.	TRBJ1-2	TGCAGCGTTGACAGGGGAGAAGGTGGCTACACCTTC	CSVDRGEGGYTF
TRBV10-1	.	.	TRBJ1-4	TGCGCCAGCAGTGAAGGACAGCTTCATGAAAAACTGTTTTTT	CASSEGQLHEKLFF
TRBV6-5	.	.	TRBJ2-2	TGTGCCAGCAGCCGGGGGGCGCCCGGGGAGCTGTTTTTT	CASSRGAPGELFF
TRBV5-1	.	.	TRBJ2-1	TGCGCCAGCAGCTCCGCTGGGTCCTACAATGAGCAGTTCTTC	CASSSAGSYNEQFF
TRBV6-1	few	.	TRBJ1-1	TGTGCCAGCAGGGTGGGGGTCGCTGAAGCTTTCTTT	CASRVGVAEAFF
TRBV5-1	.	.	TRBJ2-7	TGCGCCAGCAGCTTGGAGGGACAAAAAAGGAGCGAGCAGTACTTC	CASSLEGQKRSEQYF
TRBV18	once	.	TRBJ1-2	TGTGCCAGCTCACCAGCGTACTCGGGGGAGGTGGGCTACACCTTC	CASSPAYSGEVGYTF
TRBV4-3	once	.	TRBJ2-7	TGCGCCAGCAGCCAAGATACTGATAGGGGATTGAGCGAGCAGTACTTC	CASSQDTDRGLSEQYF
TRBV4-3	.	TRBD2	TRBJ2-7	TGCGCCAGCAGCACAGGACTAGCGGAGGTCTACGAGCAGTACTTC	CASSTGLAEVYEQYF
TRBV6-4	.	.	TRBJ1-2	TGTGCCAGCAGTGACGTGGTGGGGCGAACCCTCTATGGCTACACCTTC	CASSDVVGRTLYGYTF